This T cell receptor beta chain stems from a study of Graves' ophthalmopathy and Graves' hyperthyroidism (dated by TCRdb to the late 2010s). In terms of the full investigation: Peripheral blood samples were taken at the time of initial diagnosis, before any treatment was given. The study used signatures of the TCR beta repertoire to tell Graves' ophthalmopathy apart from Graves' hyperthyroidism and to predict which patients would progress to ophthalmopathy. In total, 120 to 150 blood samples were TCR-sequenced: fewer than 50 ophthalmopathy, over 70 hyperthyroidism and roughly 17 hyperthyroidism-to-ophthalmopathy patients. To explore V-J signatures that distinguish ophthalmopathy from hyperthyroidism, a discovery set of under 110 patients was enrolled, made up of 40 to 45 with ophthalmopathy and some 58 with stable hyperthyroidism. For independent validation, a separate cohort was made up of 18 to 20 hyperthyroidism patients plus 17 patients who later progressed from hyperthyroidism to ophthalmopathy. T-cell repertoires of thyroid tissue and blood were compared in five or six hyperthyroidism patients. Once sampling was done, hyperthyroidism patients were given methimazole at a starting dose of 30 mg daily, while ophthalmopathy patients were given high-dose intravenous methylprednisolone. The 100 discovery patients were divided at random into training and test sets in a 7:3 ratio. Points the paper makes about the study in general: In cross-validation, the 13-signature model distinguished ophthalmopathy from stable hyperthyroidism with approximately 90% sensitivity and just under 84% specificity, and in the test set the corresponding values were approximately 80% and 68%. Most of the expanded thyroid clonotypes with a frequency above 0.001 were also detected in blood, and it was suggested that the thyroid immune response may be reflected by blood repertoires. No statistical method was used to predetermine the sample size, and group allocation was not hidden from the investigators. In validation, the model predicted ophthalmopathy progression with nearly 71% sensitivity and approximately 75% specificity; roughly eleven predicted patients were CT-confirmed with GO in a median of approximately 6.2 months.

Hyperthyroidism was considered stable if no progression to ophthalmopathy occurred within 18 months of follow-up. Hyperthyroidism patients were newly diagnosed, were aged 18 to 65 years, and had a disease duration under 2 months. Anyone with other autoimmune diseases, uncontrolled infections, pregnancy or lactation was excluded from the study. Diagnosis was based on clinical symptoms, serum thyroxine, TRAb, thyroid ultrasound and orbital computed tomography. Ficoll-Paque density gradient centrifugation was used to isolate PBMCs from approximately 10 ml of fresh peripheral blood. Trizol reagent was used to extract the total RNA, and its quality was then checked on an Agilent 2100 Bioanalyzer. CDR1 and CDR2 are drawn from the germline V gene (reference sequence): GTSNPN, SVGIG. The cysteine opens and the phenylalanine closes a CDR3 of 14 amino acids. Just the 42-base CDR3 DNA is kept, in frame starting at base 1. The junction shows trimming of 2 bases on V and 4 bases on J, plus 12 bases between the germline ends.

As regards this clonotype: Its specific antigen is unknown. No base quality values were provided; no much bigger clone lies one nucleotide off.

For repertoire sequencing, the TCR beta CDR3 regions were amplified from RNA transcripts. The first round of RT-PCR was done with HTBI primers and the Qiagen OneStep RT-PCR kit, and was followed by a second round of multiplex PCR, then size selection and purification. The libraries underwent paired-end sequencing with 100 bp reads on an Illumina HiSeq2000. The authors processed their data as follows. Reads were processed with SOAPnuke, discarding reads with adapters, uncalled bases, mean Phred below 15, or no exact constant-primer or identifier match. COPE v1.2.5 was used to merge the high-quality paired reads. Each unique nucleotide sequence was defined as a clonotype, and clonotypes were aligned to IMGT TRB V, D and J references with MiTCR v1.1. Only V-J combinations with frequency above 0.0001 were analysed, covering over 99% of repertoires. For each V-J combination, a TCR clonal expansion and chaos score was defined as F50 clonal expansion divided by the chaos observed in the TCRdist matrix. Features were reduced by Welch's t-statistics and random forest to around 13 V-J combinations, which fed a naive Bayes classifier. Thyroid-blood repertoire similarity was quantified with the Morisita-Horn index. TCRdb reprocessed the public reads (quality trimming at Q25 with fastp, clone calling with MiXCR) and kept in-frame beta chains. Rows with one shared CDR3 protein collapse into an entry with the most common genes and DNA. The authors' filters were not applied to this entry. The sample has 400,000 to 450,000 distinct CDR3 sequences on record, 20% to 25% of them singletons. 2.5% to 3.5% of the sample is in the top ten clones.

The sequence joins TRBV30 to TRBJ1-3; the D gene is not confidently resolved. The TCR comes from a woman under 30 with stable Graves' hyperthyroidism. Donor details come from another sample of the same person, matched by shared clones. The source material was peripheral blood. The CDR3 corresponds to CAWSPRRSGNTIYF. The DNA sequence is as follows: TGTGCCTGGAGTCCCCGCAGATCGGGAAACACCATATATTTT.